This TCR beta chain derives from a study of post-analysis software for immune sequencing data. Study information: Recorded disease courses covered relapsing-remitting, secondary progressive and progressive-relapsing multiple sclerosis. Some patients had no subtype annotation.

The length of the CDR3 is 20 residues. The germline V gene has CDR1 LNHDA and CDR2 SQIVND (reference sequence). The TCR beta cDNA libraries contained unique molecular identifiers. T cells numbering about 1 to 11 million yielded roughly 0.5 million cDNA molecules. TCRdb reprocessed the PCR reads with MiXCR, giving one entry per CDR3 protein. Counted here are hundreds of thousands of distinct CDR3 sequences, approximately 30% occurring once; the ten biggest clones make up more than 0.45%. Notes on the study in general: The study found significantly lower normalized Chao1 diversity in multiple sclerosis patients than in controls. Strong co-clustering by F measure linked samples that shared a preparation batch. In patients, TRBV5-6, TRBV5-1 and TRBV20-1 belonged to roughly 5 TRBV segments found more frequently than in controls.

This clonotype was observed a few times. Its target is unknown. One junction end disagrees with the germline gene, perhaps due to a read error. The chain couples TRBV19 to TRBJ2-6; 12 positions agree with TRBD1. Specimen: blood. The sequence was obtained from a girl aged 5 to 17 with multiple sclerosis. The CDR3 spells CASSPPRRGQGASGANVRTF. The CDR3, as DNA: TGTGCCAGTAGTCCTCCCCGGCGGGGACAGGGGGCTTCTGGGGCCAACGTCCGGACTTTC.